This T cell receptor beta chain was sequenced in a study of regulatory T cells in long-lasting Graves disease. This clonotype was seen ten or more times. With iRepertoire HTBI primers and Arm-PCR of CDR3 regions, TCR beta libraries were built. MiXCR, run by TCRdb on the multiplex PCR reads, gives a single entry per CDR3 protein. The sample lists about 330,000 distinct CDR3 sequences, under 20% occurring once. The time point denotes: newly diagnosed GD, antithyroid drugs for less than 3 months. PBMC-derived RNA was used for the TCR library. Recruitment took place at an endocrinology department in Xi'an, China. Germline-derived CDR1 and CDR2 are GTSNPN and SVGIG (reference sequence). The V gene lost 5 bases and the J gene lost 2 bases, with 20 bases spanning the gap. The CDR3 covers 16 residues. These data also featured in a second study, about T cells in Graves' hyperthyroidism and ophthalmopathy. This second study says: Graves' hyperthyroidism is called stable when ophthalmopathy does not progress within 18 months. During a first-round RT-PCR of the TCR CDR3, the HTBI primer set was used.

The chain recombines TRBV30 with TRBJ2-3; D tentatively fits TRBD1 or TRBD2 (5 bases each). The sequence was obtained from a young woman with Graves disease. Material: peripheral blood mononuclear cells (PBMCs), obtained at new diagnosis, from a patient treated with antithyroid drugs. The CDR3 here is CAWGKGTVRFTDTQYF. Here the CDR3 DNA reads TGTGCCTGGGGGAAAGGGACCGTTCGTTTCACAGATACGCAGTATTTT. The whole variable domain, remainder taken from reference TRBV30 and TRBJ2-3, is SQTIHQWPATLVQPVGSPLSLECTVEGTSNPNLYWYRQAAGRGLQLLFYSVGIGQISSEVPQNLSASRPQDRQFILSSKKLLLSDSGFYLCAWGKGTVRFTDTQYFGPGTRLTVL.